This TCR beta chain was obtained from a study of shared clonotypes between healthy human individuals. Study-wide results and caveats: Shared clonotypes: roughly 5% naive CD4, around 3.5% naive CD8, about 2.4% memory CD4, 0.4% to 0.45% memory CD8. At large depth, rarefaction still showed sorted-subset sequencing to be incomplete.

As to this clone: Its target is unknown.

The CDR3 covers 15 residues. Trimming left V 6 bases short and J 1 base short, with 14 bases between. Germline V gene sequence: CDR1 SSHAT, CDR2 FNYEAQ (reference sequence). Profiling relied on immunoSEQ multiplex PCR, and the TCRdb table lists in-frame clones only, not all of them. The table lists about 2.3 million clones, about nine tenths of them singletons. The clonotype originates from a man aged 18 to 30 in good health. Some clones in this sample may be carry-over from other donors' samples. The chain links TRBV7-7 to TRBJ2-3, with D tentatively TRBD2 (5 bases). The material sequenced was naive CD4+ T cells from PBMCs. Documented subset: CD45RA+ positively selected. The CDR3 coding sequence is TGTGCCAGCAGTTCTAGTCACGGGGGCACAGATACGCAGTATTTT. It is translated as CASSSSHGGTDTQYF.